These T cell receptor beta chains were read from a single sample in a study of PD-L1 blockade in urothelial cancer. Produced via immunoSEQ multiplex PCR; TCRdb's table is partial and in-frame only. The sample lists roughly 45,000 clones; more than 75% were seen once. Here the sequenced sample was PBMCs, taken around atezolizumab (anti-PD-L1) treatment. These receptors all stem from a man in his sixties with urothelial cancer. The CDR3 runs from the conserved cysteine through the conserved F or W. D genes are given only for firm matches. Some rows have no size entry. The others give once, few or many, or a class for an expanded clone.

CDR3aa | CDR3nt | abundance | d_gene | j_gene | v_gene
CASFVSGYQETQYF | TGTGCCAGCTTCGTTTCAGGTTACCAAGAGACCCAGTACTTC | - | - | TRBJ2-5 | TRBV7-9
CASSVSGYEQYF | TGTGCCAGCAGCGTCTCAGGGTACGAGCAGTACTTC | - | - | TRBJ2-7 | TRBV5-5
CSVEDQYGGRETQYF | TGCAGCGTTGAAGACCAATATGGGGGGAGGGAGACCCAGTACTTC | few | - | TRBJ2-5 | TRBV29-1
CASSQTSGPSYEQYF | TGCGCCAGCAGCCAAACTAGCGGACCTTCCTACGAGCAGTACTTC | - | TRBD2 | TRBJ2-7 | TRBV5-1
CASSQVQGSPYEQYF | TGTGCCAGCAGCCAAGTTCAGGGATCCCCCTACGAGCAGTACTTC | - | - | TRBJ2-7 | TRBV14
CASSPRGQGANTEAFF | TGTGCCAGCAGCCCCCGGGGACAGGGAGCGAACACTGAAGCTTTCTTT | - | TRBD1 | TRBJ1-1 | TRBV5-4
CAIGGQTPYNEQFF | TGTGCCATCGGTGGACAGACTCCCTACAATGAGCAGTTCTTC | - | - | TRBJ2-1 | TRBV10-3
CASSLDSRGYTF | TGTGCCAGCAGCTTAGATTCCCGGGGCTACACCTTC | - | - | TRBJ1-2 | TRBV7-9
CASSVALGDYNEQFF | TGTGCCAGCAGCGTAGCTTTAGGGGATTACAATGAGCAGTTCTTC | - | - | TRBJ2-1 | TRBV9
CASSLFWPPGDEAGNTIYF | TGTGCCAGCAGCTTATTTTGGCCCCCAGGGGACGAGGCGGGAAACACCATATATTTT | - | - | TRBJ1-3 | TRBV11-2
CASSEGQGTKTQYF | TGCGCCAGCAGTGAAGGACAGGGGACCAAGACCCAGTACTTC | many | TRBD1 | TRBJ2-5 | TRBV10-2
CASSFTPGQGSTEAFF | TGTGCCAGCAGCTTTACTCCGGGACAGGGTAGCACTGAAGCTTTCTTT | - | TRBD1 | TRBJ1-1 | TRBV7-2
CASSLSGTDTQYF | TGTGCCAGCAGCCTCTCAGGTACAGATACGCAGTATTTT | - | - | TRBJ2-3 | TRBV14
CASSLGHAEAFF | TGTGCCAGCAGCTTAGGTCATGCTGAAGCTTTCTTT | - | - | TRBJ1-1 | TRBV7-8
CASSLNPGTVQYF | TGCGCCAGCAGCCTGAATCCCGGGACAGTTCAGTACTTC | - | TRBD1 | TRBJ2-4 | TRBV5-1
CASTIQGGTGELFF | TGTGCCAGCACTATACAGGGGGGGACCGGGGAGCTGTTTTTT | - | - | TRBJ2-2 | TRBV6-5
CASSLEIGSGKYPDEKLFF | TGTGCCAGCAGCTTAGAAATCGGATCGGGGAAATACCCCGATGAAAAACTGTTTTTT | - | - | TRBJ1-4 | TRBV11-2
CASSLTGAQPQHF | TGTGCCAGCAGCTTGACAGGGGCTCAGCCCCAGCATTTT | - | TRBD1 | TRBJ1-5 | TRBV7-2
CASSAVGNTEAFF | TGCGCCAGCAGTGCGGTCGGGAACACTGAAGCTTTCTTT | - | - | TRBJ1-1 | TRBV10-1
CASSETAGGGTEAFF | TGTGCCAGCAGTGAAACCGCAGGCGGAGGGACTGAAGCTTTCTTT | - | - | TRBJ1-1 | TRBV6-1
CASSYGAGVNTEAFF | TGTGCCAGCAGTTACGGGGCAGGAGTGAACACTGAAGCTTTCTTT | - | - | TRBJ1-1 | TRBV6-5
CASSLDGRQGAETQYF | TGTGCCAGCAGCTTGGACGGTAGACAGGGGGCAGAGACCCAGTACTTC | - | TRBD1 | TRBJ2-5 | TRBV5-4
CASSWGQGYGYTF | TGTGCCAGCAGCTGGGGACAGGGCTATGGCTACACCTTC | - | TRBD1 | TRBJ1-2 | TRBV7-9
CASSLRGGGRENIQYF | TGTGCCAGCAGTTTAAGGGGAGGAGGGAGGGAAAACATTCAGTACTTC | once | TRBD2 | TRBJ2-4 | TRBV27
CASSQVPTRGGDEQYF | TGCGCCAGCAGCCAAGTACCTACTCGGGGAGGCGACGAGCAGTACTTC | - | - | TRBJ2-7 | TRBV4-3
CASSLSLQGGEKLFF | TGTGCCAGCAGTTTATCGTTACAGGGGGGGGAAAAACTGTTTTTT | once | TRBD1 | TRBJ1-4 | TRBV27
CASSRGTGRNEQFF | TGTGCCAGCAGCAGAGGGACAGGGAGGAATGAGCAGTTCTTC | - | TRBD1 | TRBJ2-1 | TRBV5-4
CASRDTDYYGYTF | TGCGCCAGCCGGGACACGGACTACTATGGCTACACCTTC | - | - | TRBJ1-2 | TRBV5-1
CASSVGGSVYEQYF | TGTGCCAGCAGCGTAGGCGGGAGTGTCTACGAGCAGTACTTC | - | TRBD2 | TRBJ2-7 | TRBV9
CASRTGPYGYTF | TGTGCCAGCAGGACAGGGCCGTATGGCTACACCTTC | - | TRBD1 | TRBJ1-2 | TRBV6-5
CASSYSQGGNEQFF | TGTGCCAGCAGTTACTCACAGGGGGGAAATGAGCAGTTCTTC | - | TRBD1 | TRBJ2-1 | TRBV6-6
CASSSGTVNTGELFF | TGTGCCAGCAGTTCCGGGACAGTGAACACCGGGGAGCTGTTTTTT | - | TRBD1 | TRBJ2-2 | TRBV6-1
CASSFQGRDEQFF | TGTGCCAGCAGTTTTCAGGGTAGAGATGAGCAGTTCTTC | - | - | TRBJ2-1 | TRBV27
CASSIGGAGMGVEQFF | TGTGCCAGTAGTATAGGCGGGGCGGGGATGGGGGTTGAGCAGTTCTTC | - | - | TRBJ2-1 | TRBV19
CASSSQEYTEAFF | TGTGCCAGCAGCTCCCAAGAGTACACTGAAGCTTTCTTT | - | - | TRBJ1-1 | TRBV7-6
CASSILAGVSGELFF | TGTGCCAGTAGTATACTAGCGGGAGTATCCGGGGAGCTGTTTTTT | - | TRBD2 | TRBJ2-2 | TRBV19
CASSLGVRGMTYEQYF | TGTGCCAGCAGCTTGGGAGTCAGGGGAATGACCTACGAGCAGTACTTC | - | - | TRBJ2-7 | TRBV5-4
CASSQSGFQGAYEQYF | TGTGCCAGCAGCCAATCCGGGTTTCAAGGGGCCTACGAGCAGTACTTC | - | - | TRBJ2-7 | TRBV14
CASRPGWDYEQYF | TGTGCCAGCAGGCCGGGGTGGGACTACGAGCAGTACTTC | - | - | TRBJ2-7 | TRBV28
CASSMGLPTGRDWNQPQHF | TGTGCCAGTAGTATGGGGCTCCCGACAGGGAGAGATTGGAATCAGCCCCAGCATTTT | - | TRBD1 | TRBJ1-5 | TRBV19
CASTPWGQENTEAFF | TGTGCCAGTACCCCTTGGGGACAGGAGAACACTGAAGCTTTCTTT | - | TRBD1 | TRBJ1-1 | TRBV19
CASSELLAGGYEQYF | TGTGCCAGCAGTGAACTCCTAGCGGGGGGGTACGAGCAGTACTTC | - | TRBD2 | TRBJ2-7 | TRBV2